Below, one T cell receptor (beta chain) is given with its context. This clone was detected only once. Which antigen it targets is not known. Per-nucleotide qualities are absent, and no much larger clonotype sits a single base away. Using the immunoSEQ TRB Survey service, rearranged CDR3 beta regions were amplified from genomic DNA with multiplex V and J primers. To keep depth equal across samples, survey-level sequencing depth of up to 500,000 reads per sample was applied. Libraries were purified, pooled and sequenced on Illumina technology. The authors processed their data as follows. Productive clonality, sample overlap, pairwise scatters, CDR3 beta length, V/D/J gene usage and productiveness were all assessed with the immunoSEQ online tools. Calculated diversity was defined as the number of unique rearrangements divided by total templates times 100, and Shannon and Simpson indices were additionally computed. Z-score normalized data were analyzed by principal component analysis with the R prcomp function and the ggbiplot package. Blood-rectal clonal overlap within each subject was quantified with Morisita's index. The table was pulled from immuneACCESS by TCRdb, which kept in-frame rearrangements only. Such tables lose some clones; where checked, under half of the loss comes from unresolved V genes, and the rest has no known cause. V and J calls and clone size follow that table, whereas D and trimming were derived from the DNA. The sample has tens of thousands of clones on record, about 90% of them singletons. The ten largest clonotypes hold roughly 1.5% of the sample.

The control children had a colonoscopy because IBD was suspected, but their endoscopy was normal both macroscopically and histologically, and none were diagnosed with IBD within the following year. A blood sample was drawn at the time of the colonoscopy. The Wizard kit (Promega) was used to extract genomic DNA from the blood and intestinal samples. The sample comes from a study of pediatric ulcerative colitis (dated by TCRdb to 2018 to 2020). Study-level background: Nine newly diagnosed, treatment-naive pediatric ulcerative colitis patients and a handful of non-IBD control children each provided paired blood and rectal samples. Points the paper makes about the study in general: Repertoires were derived from total lymphocyte DNA, so rare subsets such as regulatory T cells may have patterns not reflected. A couple of patients' blood samples yielded substantially fewer templates for technical reasons and were excluded from blood-rectal overlap analysis. Only a handful of individuals were included in the healthy control group, which was small. A couple of rectal CDR3 clonotypes turned up in every ulcerative colitis patient but in none of the controls. Controls, mild-moderate and acute severe colitis patients were separated by rectal repertoire features, and reduced rectal diversity due to clonal expansions was observed in acute severe colitis. Clonal overlap between a subject's own blood and rectum was significantly greater in ulcerative colitis patients than in controls, which suggests more T cell trafficking to inflamed tissue.

The germline V gene (reference sequence) specifies LNHDA as CDR1 and SQIVND as CDR2. The CDR3 has 17 amino acids, counting the end cysteine and phenylalanine. The DNA shown is the 51-base CDR3, in frame from base 1. At the junction V is shortened by 0 bases and J by 3 bases; bases outside the gene matches: 9. The rearrangement combines TRBV19 with TRBJ2-7; 9 central bases correspond to TRBD1. What was sequenced was blood. This sequence originates from a boy aged 5-17 years who was a control in a study of pediatric ulcerative colitis. CDR3 reads: CASSIEVTGTGHYEQYF. The DNA reads as follows: TGTGCCAGTAGTATAGAAGTTACCGGGACAGGGCACTACGAGCAGTACTTC.